This T cell receptor (beta chain) was documented in a study of T-cell memory formation after mild COVID-19. General study points: Nothing showed for sure that second-wave clones peaking on day 37 were SARS-CoV-2 specific.

As concerns this clonotype: Its target is not known.

Via MiXCR, TCRdb re-called the 5' RACE reads, giving one row per CDR3 protein. The sample lists a few hundred thousand distinct CDR3 sequences; roughly 15% were seen once. This TCR was recovered from a man between 18 and 35 years old who had mild COVID-19 (a few samples of this study predate the infection). Cell type and time point are not known. Sequencing input: PBMCs or a T cell subset sorted from them (not recorded which).

This CDR3 reads CASSDPGQGPHGYTF. The CDR3 DNA reads as TGTGCCAGCAGTGACCCGGGACAGGGTCCCCATGGCTACACCTTC. The rearrangement uses TRBV25-1 and TRBJ1-2; TRBD1 matches 9 bases. This CDR3 is built from 15 residues. Germline V gene lookup returns CDR1 MGHDK and CDR2 SYGVNS. The junction had 8 bases not matched to a gene; V was cut back by 3 bases and J by 6 bases.